This T cell receptor beta chain is from a study of neurological immune-mediated disorders. The V end lost 6 bases, the J end lost 4 bases, and 12 bases lay between the germline ends. This CDR3 is 13 amino acids long. The making of cDNA relied on 5'RACE with 10-nucleotide random UMIs. MiXCR was run by TCRdb on the 5' RACE reads, yielding one entry per CDR3 protein. The sample consists of approximately 30,000 distinct CDR3 sequences, approximately 22% of them appearing once. Sequenced sample: CD4+ T cells from blood. This clonotype originated in a man in his fifties or sixties with HTLV-1-associated myelopathy (HAM/TSP). The rearrangement links TRBV12-3 or TRBV12-4 to TRBJ1-1; no reliable D call. The CDR3 DNA reads TGTGCCAGCAGCGACCGACTCACCACTGAAGCTTTCTTT. Translated, it gives CASSDRLTTEAFF.